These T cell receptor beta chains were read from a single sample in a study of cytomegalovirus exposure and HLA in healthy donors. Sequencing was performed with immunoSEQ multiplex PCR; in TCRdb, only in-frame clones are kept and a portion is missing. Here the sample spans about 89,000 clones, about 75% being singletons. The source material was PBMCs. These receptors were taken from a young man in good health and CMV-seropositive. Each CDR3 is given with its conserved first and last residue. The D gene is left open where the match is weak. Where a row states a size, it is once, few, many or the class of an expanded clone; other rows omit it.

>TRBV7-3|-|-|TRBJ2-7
TGTGCCAGCAGCTTAATGGCGGAGAGCTCCTACGAGCAGTACTTC
CASSLMAESSYEQYF
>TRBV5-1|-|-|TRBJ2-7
TGCGCCAGCAGCTTGGGGGGAGGGGGGAAGTACGAGCAGTACTTC
CASSLGGGGKYEQYF
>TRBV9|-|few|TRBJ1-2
TGTGCCAGCAGCCCCGCTCCGGGACTCCCTTTTGGTGGCTACACCTTC
CASSPAPGLPFGGYTF
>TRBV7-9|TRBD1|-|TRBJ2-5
TGTGCCAGCAGCACCGGGACAGCGCGTTTAGATGAGACCCAGTACTTC
CASSTGTARLDETQYF
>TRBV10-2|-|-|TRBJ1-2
TGCGCCAGCAGTGAGTCCGCCGGGACTGCATATGGCTACACCTTC
CASSESAGTAYGYTF
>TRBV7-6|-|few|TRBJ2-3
TGTGCCAGCAGCTTAGGGGGAGCGAATACGCAGTATTTT
CASSLGGANTQYF
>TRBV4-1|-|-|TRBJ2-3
TGCGCCAGCAGCCAAGTCTTAGCGCCAGGCACAGATACGCAGTATTTT
CASSQVLAPGTDTQYF
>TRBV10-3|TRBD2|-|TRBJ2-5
TGTGCCACCAACGCCCGAGCGGGGGGCGCGGAGACCCAGTACTTC
CATNARAGGAETQYF
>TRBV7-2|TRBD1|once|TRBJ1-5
TGTGCCAGCAGCCCGGGACAGAACCCCCAGCATTTT
CASSPGQNPQHF
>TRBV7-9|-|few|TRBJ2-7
TGTGCCAGCAGCTCCGATAGATTGGAGGGAGCCTACGAGCAGTACTTC
CASSSDRLEGAYEQYF
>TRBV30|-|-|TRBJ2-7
TGTGCCTGGACGTCGAAGGGGGCCTACGAGCAGTACTTC
CAWTSKGAYEQYF
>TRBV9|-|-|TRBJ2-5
TGTGCCAGCAGTCAAGCCCAGACAGCCCTCCAGTACTTC
CASSQAQTALQYF
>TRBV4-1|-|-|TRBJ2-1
TGCGCCAGCAGCCAAGAGGGGAGTTCCTACAATGAGCAGTTCTTC
CASSQEGSSYNEQFF
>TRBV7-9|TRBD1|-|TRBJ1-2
TGTGCCAGCAGCTTACTTCCGGACAGGGCGGGGGGCTACACCTTC
CASSLLPDRAGGYTF
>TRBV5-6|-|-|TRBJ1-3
TGTGCCAGCAGCTTGCGGGGGTCCTCTGGAAACACCATATATTTT
CASSLRGSSGNTIYF
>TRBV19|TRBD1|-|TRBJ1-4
TGTGCCAGCAGTGACAGGGGAATTGATGAAAAACTGTTTTTT
CASSDRGIDEKLFF
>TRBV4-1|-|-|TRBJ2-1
TGCGCCAGCAGCCTACCGAGCGGTAACTTTTACAATGAGCAGTTCTTC
CASSLPSGNFYNEQFF
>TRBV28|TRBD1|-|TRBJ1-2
TGTGCCAGCAGTTTCCCGGCAGGGGGAAATGGCTACACCTTC
CASSFPAGGNGYTF
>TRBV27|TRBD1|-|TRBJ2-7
TGTGCCAGCAGACCGGGACAGAACCCCTACGAGCAGTACTTC
CASRPGQNPYEQYF
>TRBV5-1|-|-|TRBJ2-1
TGCGCCAGCAGCCGCGGCGGACTTTCTGTCGTAAATGAGCAGTTCTTC
CASSRGGLSVVNEQFF
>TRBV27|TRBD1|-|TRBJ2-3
TGTGCCAGCAGCCAGTACCCGATCTGGGACAGGTTGAGCACAGATACGCAGTATTTT
CASSQYPIWDRLSTDTQYF
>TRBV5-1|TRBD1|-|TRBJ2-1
TGCGCCAGCAGCCCGGAGGGACAGGGGTCCTACAATGAGCAGTTCTTC
CASSPEGQGSYNEQFF
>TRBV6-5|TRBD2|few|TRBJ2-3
TGTGCCAGCAGCCCCCAGCGGGGGGGCCCAGATACGCAGTATTTT
CASSPQRGGPDTQYF
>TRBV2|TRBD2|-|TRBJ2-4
TGTGCCAGCCTGAGCGGGGGGGCCAAAAACATTCAGTACTTC
CASLSGGAKNIQYF
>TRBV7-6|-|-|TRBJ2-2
TGTGCCAGCAGCTCGTGGACAGGAGGGCCCGGGGAGCTGTTTTTT
CASSSWTGGPGELFF
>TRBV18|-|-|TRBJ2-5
TGTGCCAGCTCACCAAGGACAAACCTCCAAGAGACCCAGTACTTC
CASSPRTNLQETQYF
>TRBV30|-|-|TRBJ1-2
TGTGCCTGGAGTCGAGAGAGCTACACCTTC
CAWSRESYTF
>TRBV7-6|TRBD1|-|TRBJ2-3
TGTGCCAGCAGCACCGCCGGGACAGGGGGGGATACGCAGTATTTT
CASSTAGTGGDTQYF
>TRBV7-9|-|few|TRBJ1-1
TGTGCCAGCAGCTCCTCCTCTCAGGGAAACACTGAAGCTTTCTTT
CASSSSSQGNTEAFF
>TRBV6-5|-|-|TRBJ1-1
TGTGCCAGCAGTTACGCAGGGCCGAACACTGAAGCTTTCTTT
CASSYAGPNTEAFF
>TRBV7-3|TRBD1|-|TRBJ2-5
TGTGCCAGCAGCCGACGGGACAGGACCTTACAAGAGACCCAGTACTTC
CASSRRDRTLQETQYF
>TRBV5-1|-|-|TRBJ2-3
TGCGCCAGCAGCTTGGGATGGCAGGGCACAGATACGCAGTATTTT
CASSLGWQGTDTQYF
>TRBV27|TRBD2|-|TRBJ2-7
TGTGCCAGCAGTTTAAGCGGGGGCGGTTCCTACGAGCAGTACTTC
CASSLSGGGSYEQYF
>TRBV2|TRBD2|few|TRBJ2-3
TGTGCCAGCGGCGCGACTAGCGGGGACACAGATACGCAGTATTTT
CASGATSGDTDTQYF
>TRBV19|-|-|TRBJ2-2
TGTGCCAGTAGTGGCGGTTACACCGGGGAGCTGTTTTTT
CASSGGYTGELFF